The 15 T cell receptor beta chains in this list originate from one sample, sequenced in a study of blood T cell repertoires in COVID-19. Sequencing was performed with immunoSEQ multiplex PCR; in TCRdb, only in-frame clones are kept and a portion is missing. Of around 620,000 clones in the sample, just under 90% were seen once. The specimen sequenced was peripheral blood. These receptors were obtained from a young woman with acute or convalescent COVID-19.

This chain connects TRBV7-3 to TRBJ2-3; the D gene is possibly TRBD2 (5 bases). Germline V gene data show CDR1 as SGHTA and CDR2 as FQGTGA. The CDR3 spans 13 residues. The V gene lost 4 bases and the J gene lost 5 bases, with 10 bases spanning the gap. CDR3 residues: CASSSSREDTQYF. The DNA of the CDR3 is TGTGCCAGCAGCTCTAGCCGGGAAGATACGCAGTATTTT.

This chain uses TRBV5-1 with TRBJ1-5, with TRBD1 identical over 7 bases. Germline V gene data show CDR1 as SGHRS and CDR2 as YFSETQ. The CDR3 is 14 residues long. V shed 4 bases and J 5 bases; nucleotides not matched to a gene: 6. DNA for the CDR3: TGCGCCAGCAGCGCCGGGACAGAAGATCAGCCCCAGCATTTT. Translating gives CASSAGTEDQPQHF.

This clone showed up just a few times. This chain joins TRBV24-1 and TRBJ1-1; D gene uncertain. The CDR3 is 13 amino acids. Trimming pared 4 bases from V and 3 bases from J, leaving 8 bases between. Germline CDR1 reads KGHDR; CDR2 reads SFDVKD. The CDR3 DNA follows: TGTGCCACCAGTGAAAACCGGGACACTGAAGCTTTCTTT. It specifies CATSENRDTEAFF.

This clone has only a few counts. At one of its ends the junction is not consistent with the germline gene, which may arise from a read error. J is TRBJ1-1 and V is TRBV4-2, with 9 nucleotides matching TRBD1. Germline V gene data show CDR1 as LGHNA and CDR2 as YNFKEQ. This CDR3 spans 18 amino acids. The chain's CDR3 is CASNQNRDRVGSGTEAFF. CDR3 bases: TGTGCCAGCAACCAAAACCGGGACAGGGTAGGTTCAGGGACTGAAGCTTTCTTT.

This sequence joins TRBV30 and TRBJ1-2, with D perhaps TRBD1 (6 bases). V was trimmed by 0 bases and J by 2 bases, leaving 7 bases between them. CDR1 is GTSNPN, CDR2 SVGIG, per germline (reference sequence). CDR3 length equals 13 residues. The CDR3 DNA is TGTGCCTGGAGTGTAGGACAGAACTATGGCTACACCTTC. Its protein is CAWSVGQNYGYTF.

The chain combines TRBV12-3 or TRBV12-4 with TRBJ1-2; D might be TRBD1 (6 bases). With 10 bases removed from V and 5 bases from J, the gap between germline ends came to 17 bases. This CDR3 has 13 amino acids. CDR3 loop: CATLGGATYGYTF. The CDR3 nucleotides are TGTGCCACCCTGGGGGGGGCAACTTATGGCTACACCTTC.

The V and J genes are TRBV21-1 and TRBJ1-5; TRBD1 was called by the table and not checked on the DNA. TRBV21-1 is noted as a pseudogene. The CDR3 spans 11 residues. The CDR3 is CASSTRQAQHF. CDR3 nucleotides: TGTGCCAGCAGCACCCGACAGGCCCAGCATTTT.

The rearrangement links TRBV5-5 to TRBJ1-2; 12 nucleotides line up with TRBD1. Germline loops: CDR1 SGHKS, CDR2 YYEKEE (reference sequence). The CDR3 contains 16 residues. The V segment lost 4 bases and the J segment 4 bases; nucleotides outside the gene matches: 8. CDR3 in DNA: TGTGCCAGCAGCCCCGGGACAGGGGGCAGGGGCTATGGCTACACCTTC. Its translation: CASSPGTGGRGYGYTF.

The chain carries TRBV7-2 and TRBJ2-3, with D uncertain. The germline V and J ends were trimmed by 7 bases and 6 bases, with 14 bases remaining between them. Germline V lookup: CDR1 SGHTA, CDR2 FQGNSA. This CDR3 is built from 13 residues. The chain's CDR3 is CASTPFSPDTQYF. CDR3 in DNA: TGTGCCAGCACCCCGTTTTCCCCCGATACGCAGTATTTT.

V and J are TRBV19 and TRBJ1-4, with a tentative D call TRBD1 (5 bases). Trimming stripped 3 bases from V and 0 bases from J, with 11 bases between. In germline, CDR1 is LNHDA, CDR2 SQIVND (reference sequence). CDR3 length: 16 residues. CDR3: CASSIRGGTTNEKLFF. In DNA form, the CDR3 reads TGTGCCAGTAGTATTCGGGGGGGAACAACTAATGAAAAACTGTTTTTT.

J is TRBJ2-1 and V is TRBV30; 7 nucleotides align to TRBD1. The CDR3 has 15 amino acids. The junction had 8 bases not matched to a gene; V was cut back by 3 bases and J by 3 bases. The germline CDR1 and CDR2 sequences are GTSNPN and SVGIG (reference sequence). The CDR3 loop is CAWRMGQTHYNEQFF. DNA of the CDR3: TGTGCCTGGAGGATGGGACAGACTCACTACAATGAGCAGTTCTTC.

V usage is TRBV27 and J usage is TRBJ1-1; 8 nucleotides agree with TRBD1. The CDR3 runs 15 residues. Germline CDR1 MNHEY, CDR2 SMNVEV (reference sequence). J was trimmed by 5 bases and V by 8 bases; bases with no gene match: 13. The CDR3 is CASGSQGARGTEAFF. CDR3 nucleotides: TGTGCCAGCGGAAGTCAGGGGGCAAGGGGAACTGAAGCTTTCTTT.

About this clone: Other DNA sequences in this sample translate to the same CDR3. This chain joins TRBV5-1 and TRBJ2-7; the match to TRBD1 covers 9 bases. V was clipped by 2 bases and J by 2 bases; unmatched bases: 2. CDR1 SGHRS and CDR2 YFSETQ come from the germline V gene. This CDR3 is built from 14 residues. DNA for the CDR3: TGCGCCAGCAGCTTAGGGACAGGGACCTACGAGCAGTACTTC. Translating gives CASSLGTGTYEQYF.

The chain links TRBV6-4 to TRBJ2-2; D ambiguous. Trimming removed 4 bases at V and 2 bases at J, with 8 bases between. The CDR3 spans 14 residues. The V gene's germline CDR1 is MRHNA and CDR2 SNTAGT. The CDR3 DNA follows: TGTGCCAGCAGTGCCGGGTCCAACACCGGGGAGCTGTTTTTT. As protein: CASSAGSNTGELFF.

The CDR3 region has the DNA TGTGCCACCAGCAGGGACACTCTGGACGCTGGAAACACCATATATTTT. Residues: CATSRDTLDAGNTIYF. The chain couples TRBV15 to TRBJ1-3, with D maybe TRBD1 (5 bases). Trimming cost V 3 bases and J 2 bases, with 14 bases left between them. Germline assignment: CDR1 LNHNV and CDR2 YYDKDF (reference sequence). This CDR3 region has 16 residues.